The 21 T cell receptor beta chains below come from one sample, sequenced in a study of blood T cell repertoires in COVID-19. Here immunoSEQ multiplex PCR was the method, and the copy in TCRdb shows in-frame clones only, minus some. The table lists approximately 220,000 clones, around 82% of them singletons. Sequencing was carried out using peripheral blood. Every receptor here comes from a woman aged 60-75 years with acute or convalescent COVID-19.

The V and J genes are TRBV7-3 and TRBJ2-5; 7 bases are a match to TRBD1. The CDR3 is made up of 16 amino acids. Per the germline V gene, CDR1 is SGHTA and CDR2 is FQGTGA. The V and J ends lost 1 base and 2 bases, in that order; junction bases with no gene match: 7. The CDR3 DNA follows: TGTGCCAGCAGCTTAAACCCAGGGGGTAGACAAGAGACCCAGTACTTC. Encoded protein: CASSLNPGGRQETQYF.

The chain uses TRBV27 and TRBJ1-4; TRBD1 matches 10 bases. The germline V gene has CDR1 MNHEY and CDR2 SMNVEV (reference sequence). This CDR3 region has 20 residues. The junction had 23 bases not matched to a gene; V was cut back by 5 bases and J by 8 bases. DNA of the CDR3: TGTGCCAGCAGTCCAACCTACCCGACAGGGGGCGGCGGCTGGGTCGAAAAACTGTTTTTT. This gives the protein CASSPTYPTGGGGWVEKLFF.

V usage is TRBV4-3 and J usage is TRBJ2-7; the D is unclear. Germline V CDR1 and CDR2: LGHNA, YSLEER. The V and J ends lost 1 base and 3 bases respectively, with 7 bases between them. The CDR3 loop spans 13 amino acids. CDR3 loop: CASSQAPGYEQYF. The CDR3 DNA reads TGCGCCAGCAGCCAAGCTCCAGGCTACGAGCAGTACTTC.

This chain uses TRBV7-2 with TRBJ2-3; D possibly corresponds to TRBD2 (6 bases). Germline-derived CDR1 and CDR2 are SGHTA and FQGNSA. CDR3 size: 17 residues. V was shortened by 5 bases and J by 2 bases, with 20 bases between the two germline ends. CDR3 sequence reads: CASSAGARGSNTDTQYF. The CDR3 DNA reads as TGTGCCAGCAGCGCCGGGGCCCGGGGGAGCAACACAGATACGCAGTATTTT.

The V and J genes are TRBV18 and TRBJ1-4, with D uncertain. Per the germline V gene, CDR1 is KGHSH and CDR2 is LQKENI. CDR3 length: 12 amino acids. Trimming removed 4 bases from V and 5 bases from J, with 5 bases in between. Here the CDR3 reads CASSRGNEKLFF. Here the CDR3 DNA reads TGTGCCAGCTCACGCGGAAATGAAAAACTGTTTTTT.

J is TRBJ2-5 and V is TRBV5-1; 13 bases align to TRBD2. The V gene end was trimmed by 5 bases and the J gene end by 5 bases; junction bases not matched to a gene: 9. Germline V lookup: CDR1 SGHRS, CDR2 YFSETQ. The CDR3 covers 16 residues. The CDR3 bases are TGCGCCAGCAGTGGACTAGCGGGGGCCACCAGGGAGACCCAGTACTTC. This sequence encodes CASSGLAGATRETQYF.

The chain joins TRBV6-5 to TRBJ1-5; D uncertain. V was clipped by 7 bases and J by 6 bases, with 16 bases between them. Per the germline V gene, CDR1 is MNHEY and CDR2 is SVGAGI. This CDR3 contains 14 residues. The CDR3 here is CASKEAGLSQPQHF. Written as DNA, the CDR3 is TGTGCCAGCAAGGAGGCGGGATTGAGTCAGCCCCAGCATTTT.

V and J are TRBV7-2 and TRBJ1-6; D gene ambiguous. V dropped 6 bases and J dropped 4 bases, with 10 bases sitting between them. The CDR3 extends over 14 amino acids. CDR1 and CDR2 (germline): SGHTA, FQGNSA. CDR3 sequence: CASRKDIYNSPLHF. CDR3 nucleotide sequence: TGTGCCAGCAGAAAAGACATATATAATTCACCCCTCCACTTT. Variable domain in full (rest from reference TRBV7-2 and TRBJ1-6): GAGVSQSPSNKVTEKGKDVELRCDPISGHTALYWYRQSLGQGLEFLIYFQGNSAPDKSGLPSDRFSAERTGGSVSTLTIQRTQQEDSAVYLCASRKDIYNSPLHFGNGTRLTVT.

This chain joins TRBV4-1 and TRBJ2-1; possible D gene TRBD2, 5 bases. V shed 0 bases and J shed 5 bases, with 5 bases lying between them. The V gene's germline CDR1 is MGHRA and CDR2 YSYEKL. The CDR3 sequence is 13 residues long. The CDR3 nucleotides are TGCGCCAGCAGCCAAGAACTAGACAATGAGCAGTTCTTC. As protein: CASSQELDNEQFF.

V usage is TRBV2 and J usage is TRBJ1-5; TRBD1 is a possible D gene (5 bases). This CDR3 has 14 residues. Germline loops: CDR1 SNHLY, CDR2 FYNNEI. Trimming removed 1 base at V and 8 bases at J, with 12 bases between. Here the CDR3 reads CASSEDRGLKPQHF. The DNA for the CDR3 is TGTGCCAGCAGTGAAGATCGGGGGTTGAAGCCCCAGCATTTT.

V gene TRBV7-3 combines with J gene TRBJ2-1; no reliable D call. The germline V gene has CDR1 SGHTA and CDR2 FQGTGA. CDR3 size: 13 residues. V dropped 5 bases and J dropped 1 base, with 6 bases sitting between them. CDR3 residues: CASSLTSYNEQFF. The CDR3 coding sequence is TGTGCCAGCAGCCTTACTTCCTACAATGAGCAGTTCTTC.

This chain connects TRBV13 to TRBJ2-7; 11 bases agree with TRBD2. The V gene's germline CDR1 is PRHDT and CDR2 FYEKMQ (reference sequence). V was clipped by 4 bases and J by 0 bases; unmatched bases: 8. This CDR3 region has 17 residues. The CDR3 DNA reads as TGTGCCAGCAGCTCCCACGGGACTAGCGGAAGCTCCTACGAGCAGTACTTC. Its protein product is CASSSHGTSGSSYEQYF.

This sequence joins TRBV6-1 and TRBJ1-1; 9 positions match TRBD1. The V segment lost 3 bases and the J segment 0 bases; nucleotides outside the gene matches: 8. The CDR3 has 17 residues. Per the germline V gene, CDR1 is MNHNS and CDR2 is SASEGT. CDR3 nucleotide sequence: TGTGCCAGCAGTGAGATGATAACAGGGGGCTTGAACACTGAAGCTTTCTTT. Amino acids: CASSEMITGGLNTEAFF.

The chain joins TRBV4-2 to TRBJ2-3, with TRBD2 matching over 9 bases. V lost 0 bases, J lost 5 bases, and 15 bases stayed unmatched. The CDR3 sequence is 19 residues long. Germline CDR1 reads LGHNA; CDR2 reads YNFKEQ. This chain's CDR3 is CASSQDWLSGGGAGDTQYF. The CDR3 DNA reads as TGTGCCAGCAGCCAAGATTGGCTAAGTGGCGGGGGGGCCGGAGATACGCAGTATTTT.

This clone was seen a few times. CDR3 protein: CASRPPGMGSGYTF. CDR3 sequence (DNA): TGTGCCAGCAGACCCCCGGGAATGGGAAGTGGCTACACCTTC. The chain couples TRBV6-5 to TRBJ1-2, with D unclear. The germline gives CDR1 MNHEY, CDR2 SVGAGI. The CDR3 has 14 residues. The ends were cut back, 6 bases at V and 7 bases at J, with 18 bases in the middle.

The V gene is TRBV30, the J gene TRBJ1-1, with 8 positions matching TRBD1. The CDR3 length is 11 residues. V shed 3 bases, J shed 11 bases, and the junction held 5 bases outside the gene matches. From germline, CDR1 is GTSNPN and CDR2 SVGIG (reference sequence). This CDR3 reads CAWSGDRKAFF. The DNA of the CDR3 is TGTGCCTGGAGCGGGGACAGGAAGGCTTTCTTT. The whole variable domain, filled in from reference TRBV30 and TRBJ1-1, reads SQTIHQWPATLVQPVGSPLSLECTVEGTSNPNLYWYRQAAGRGLQLLFYSVGIGQISSEVPQNLSASRPQDRQFILSSKKLLLSDSGFYLCAWSGDRKAFFGQGTRLTVV.

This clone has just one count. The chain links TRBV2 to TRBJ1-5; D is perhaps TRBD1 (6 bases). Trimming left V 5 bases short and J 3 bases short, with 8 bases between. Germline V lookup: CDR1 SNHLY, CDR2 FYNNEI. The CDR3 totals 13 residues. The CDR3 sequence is CASSNRVNQPQHF. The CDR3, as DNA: TGTGCCAGCAGTAACAGGGTCAATCAGCCCCAGCATTTT.

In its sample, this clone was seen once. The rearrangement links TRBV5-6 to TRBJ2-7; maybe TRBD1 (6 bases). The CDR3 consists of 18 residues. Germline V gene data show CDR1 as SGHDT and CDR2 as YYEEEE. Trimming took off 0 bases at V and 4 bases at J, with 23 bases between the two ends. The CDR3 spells CASSLALKGSQGMYEQYF. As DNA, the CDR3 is TGTGCCAGCAGCTTGGCCTTGAAAGGTTCTCAGGGGATGTACGAGCAGTACTTC.

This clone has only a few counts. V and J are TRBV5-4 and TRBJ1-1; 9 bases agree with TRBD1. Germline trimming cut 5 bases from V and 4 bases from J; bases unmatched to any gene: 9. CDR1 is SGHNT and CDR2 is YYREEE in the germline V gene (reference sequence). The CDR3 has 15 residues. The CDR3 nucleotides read TGTGCCAGCAGGTCGACAGGGGGGTCGCTCACTGAAGCTTTCTTT. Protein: CASRSTGGSLTEAFF.

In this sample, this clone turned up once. The CDR3 loop reads CASSANGQPLGGAFF. The CDR3 DNA is TGTGCCAGCAGCGCAAACGGACAGCCCTTAGGCGGAGCTTTCTTT. The chain combines TRBV9 with TRBJ1-1; possible D gene TRBD1, 6 bases. Trimming left V 3 bases short and J 10 bases short, with 22 bases between. The germline V gene encodes CDR1 SGDLS and CDR2 YYNGEE. The CDR3 contains 15 residues.

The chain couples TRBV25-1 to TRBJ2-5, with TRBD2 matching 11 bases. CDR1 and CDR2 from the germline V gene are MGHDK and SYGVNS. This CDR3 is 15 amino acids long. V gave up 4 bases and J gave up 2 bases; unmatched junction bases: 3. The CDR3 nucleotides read TGTGCCAGCAGTGCCACTAGCGGGGGACAAGAGACCCAGTACTTC. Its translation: CASSATSGGQETQYF.